A selection of T cell receptor beta chains follows, all from one sample in a study of regulatory T cells in long-lasting Graves disease. Each CDR3 protein gets one entry after TCRdb re-called the multiplex PCR reads with MiXCR. The sample carries hundreds of thousands of distinct CDR3 sequences, less than 15% recorded once. This same sample was also part of a study on T cells in Graves' hyperthyroidism and ophthalmopathy.

The sequencing used peripheral blood mononuclear cells (PBMCs), collected at new diagnosis, from a patient treated with antithyroid drugs. These receptors all come from a man between 25 and 39 years old with Graves disease. Each CDR3 is given with its conserved first and last residue. D genes are given only for firm matches. Only part of the rows carry a size: once, few, many, or a class if the clone is expanded.

J gene,D gene,clone size,V gene,CDR3 DNA,CDR3 protein
TRBJ2-7,TRBD1,-,TRBV28,TGTGCCAGCAGGTCGGGACAGGGTGAGGCCTACGAGCAGTACTTC,CASRSGQGEAYEQYF
TRBJ1-4,TRBD1,-,TRBV20-1,TGCAGTGCTAGAGATCTCTCCAGGGGGACTTATGAAAAACTGTTTTTT,CSARDLSRGTYEKLFF
TRBJ2-7,-,many,TRBV11-2,TGTGCCAGCAGCCAACGACACGACGAGCAGTACTTC,CASSQRHDEQYF
TRBJ2-3,-,-,TRBV7-9,TGTGCCAGCAGTCGTTTGCAAGATACGCAGTATTTT,CASSRLQDTQYF
TRBJ2-4,-,-,TRBV18,TGTGCCAGCTCACCTTCTGTGGAGACAGCCAAAAACATTCAGTACTTC,CASSPSVETAKNIQYF
TRBJ1-2,-,many,TRBV6-5,TGTGCCAGCAGTTTGACAAGGGCTGACTATGGCTACACCTTC,CASSLTRADYGYTF
TRBJ1-1,-,-,TRBV2,TGTGCCAGCAACTTAGAGGGATTGAGAACTGAAGCTTTCTTT,CASNLEGLRTEAFF
TRBJ2-3,TRBD2,few,TRBV7-3,TGTGCCAGCAGCCCCGGGACTAGCGGGACCACAGATACGCAGTATTTT,CASSPGTSGTTDTQYF
TRBJ2-5,TRBD2,many,TRBV20-1,TGCAGTGCCACCGCGACTAGCAAGGAGACCCAGTACTTC,CSATATSKETQYF
TRBJ2-7,TRBD2,few,TRBV18,TGTGCCAGCTCACCAAGCGGGGGCACCTACGAGCAGTACTTC,CASSPSGGTYEQYF
TRBJ2-2,TRBD1,many,TRBV2,TGTGCCAGCAGCCACAGGGGGACGAACACCGGGGAGCTGTTTTTT,CASSHRGTNTGELFF
TRBJ1-2,-,many,TRBV6-5,TGTGCCAGCAGTTACTCTCGGGGCTATGGCTACACCTTC,CASSYSRGYGYTF
TRBJ1-1,TRBD1,few,TRBV20-1,TGCAGTGCTAGCCGACAGGGGCGAGACACTGAAGCTTTCTTT,CSASRQGRDTEAFF
TRBJ2-1,TRBD2,-,TRBV20-1,TGCAGTGCTAGAGATCTTCCCTCTAGCGGGGATTACAATGAGCAGTTCTTC,CSARDLPSSGDYNEQFF
TRBJ2-7,-,many,TRBV24-1,TGTGCCACCAGTCCCTCGGGCCGCCACACCTACGAGCAGTACTTC,CATSPSGRHTYEQYF
TRBJ2-3,TRBD2,many,TRBV6-2/TRBV6-3,TGTGCCAGCAGTTACGTGCGGGAGGGGTCCGATACGCAGTATTTT,CASSYVREGSDTQYF
TRBJ2-3,TRBD2,-,TRBV5-1,TGCGCCAGCAGCCCCGTCCGGGGACTAGCGGAAATCAGCACAGATACGCAGTATTTT,CASSPVRGLAEISTDTQYF
TRBJ2-7,-,many,TRBV10-3,TGTGCCATCAGTGAGTCGATGGTCGGGGCCTACGAGCAGTACTTC,CAISESMVGAYEQYF
TRBJ2-5,TRBD2,many,TRBV6-9,TGTGCCAGCAGTTATACGGGGACTAGCGGGTCCTACCAAGAGACCCAGTACTTC,CASSYTGTSGSYQETQYF
TRBJ2-3,TRBD2,-,TRBV24-1,TGTGCCACCAGTGATTTCGTGGGAGGGGCAGATACGCAGTATTTT,CATSDFVGGADTQYF
TRBJ2-5,-,many,TRBV15,TGTGCCACCGCCCGGGCTCTCCAAGAGACCCAGTACTTC,CATARALQETQYF
TRBJ2-7,-,many,TRBV10-1,TGCGCCAGCAGTGAGTCGACAGCGAGGGACTACGAGCAGTACTTC,CASSESTARDYEQYF
TRBJ2-7,TRBD1,few,TRBV28,TGTGCCAGCAGTTTATGGGGACAGGGTACCGAGCAGTACTTC,CASSLWGQGTEQYF
TRBJ2-7,-,many,TRBV7-7,TGTGCTACCAGCCCGGGGGACGCCTCCTACGAGCAGTACTTC,CATSPGDASYEQYF
TRBJ2-1,TRBD2,many,TRBV6-5,TGTGCCAGCAGTTACGCCGGACTAGCGGGAGAGGGTGAGCAGTTCTTC,CASSYAGLAGEGEQFF
TRBJ2-4,-,-,TRBV30,TGTGCACGGAGGGCGCGTGACAGGCCGTTCTTC,CARRARDRPFF
TRBJ2-7,TRBD2,many,TRBV29-1,TGCAGCGTTCGGACACAAGAGCGGGGGTACGAGCAGTACTTC,CSVRTQERGYEQYF
TRBJ1-6,TRBD1,many,TRBV6-2/TRBV6-3,TGTGCCATACAGGGGGAGTACTCACCCCTCCACTTT,CAIQGEYSPLHF
TRBJ2-7,-,few,TRBV15,TGTGCCACCAGCAGAGGGGGCCTATACGAGCAGTACTTC,CATSRGGLYEQYF
TRBJ2-7,TRBD2,-,TRBV7-8,TGTGCCAGCAGCCTTAGGAGCGGGGTGCGTGACGAGCAGTACTTC,CASSLRSGVRDEQYF
TRBJ2-1,TRBD2,many,TRBV20-1,TGCAGTGCTAGAGGGACTAGCGGGAAGTACAATGAGCAGTTCTTC,CSARGTSGKYNEQFF
TRBJ1-2,-,-,TRBV6-2/TRBV6-3,TGTGCCACTTTCGGCGGGGGCGACTATGGCTACACCTTC,CATFGGGDYGYTF
TRBJ1-2,-,many,TRBV12-3/TRBV12-4,TGTGCCAGCAGTTCACAGGACCGGGATGGCTACACCTTC,CASSSQDRDGYTF
TRBJ2-7,-,few,TRBV7-9,TGTGCCAGCAGCTTTGTATCGGGCGTCACCTGCGAGCAGTACTTC,CASSFVSGVTCEQYF
TRBJ1-4,-,many,TRBV12-3/TRBV12-4,TGTGCCAGCAATCATGGGGGACTAAATGAAAAACTGTTTTTT,CASNHGGLNEKLFF
TRBJ1-1,TRBD1,many,TRBV12-3/TRBV12-4,TGTGCCAGCAGTTCCTCCGGGAGGGGGCCGACTGAAGCTTTCTTT,CASSSSGRGPTEAFF
TRBJ2-3,-,few,TRBV14,TGTGCCAGCAGCCAAGATCCTTCCGAAGATACGCAGTATTTT,CASSQDPSEDTQYF
TRBJ2-1,TRBD2,many,TRBV29-1,TGCAGCGGCAGCGGGAGCAATGAGCAGTTCTTC,CSGSGSNEQFF
TRBJ1-6,TRBD1,many,TRBV2,TGTGCCAGCAGTACCGACAGGGCTAATTCACCCCTCCACTTT,CASSTDRANSPLHF